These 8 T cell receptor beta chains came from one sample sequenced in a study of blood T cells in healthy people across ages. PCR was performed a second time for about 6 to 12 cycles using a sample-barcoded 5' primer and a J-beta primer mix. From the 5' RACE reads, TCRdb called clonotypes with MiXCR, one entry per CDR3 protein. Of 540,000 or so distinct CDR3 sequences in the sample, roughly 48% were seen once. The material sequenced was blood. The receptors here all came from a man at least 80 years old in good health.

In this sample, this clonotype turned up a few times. CDR3 nucleotide sequence: TGCAGTGCTGCTGACAGCCAAGAGACCCAGTACTTC. This translates into CSAADSQETQYF. The chain combines TRBV20-1 with TRBJ2-5, with D possibly being TRBD1 (5 bases). The CDR3 has 12 amino acids. The germline V gene has CDR1 DFQATT and CDR2 SNEGSKA (reference sequence). The V and J ends lost 5 bases and 1 base respectively, with 8 bases between them.

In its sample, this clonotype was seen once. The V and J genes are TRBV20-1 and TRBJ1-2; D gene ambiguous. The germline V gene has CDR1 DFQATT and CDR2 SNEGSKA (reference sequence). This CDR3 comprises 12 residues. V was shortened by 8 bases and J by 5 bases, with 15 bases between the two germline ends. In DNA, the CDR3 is TGCAGTTCGGGCAGCCGCGGGTATGGCTACACCTTC. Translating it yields CSSGSRGYGYTF.

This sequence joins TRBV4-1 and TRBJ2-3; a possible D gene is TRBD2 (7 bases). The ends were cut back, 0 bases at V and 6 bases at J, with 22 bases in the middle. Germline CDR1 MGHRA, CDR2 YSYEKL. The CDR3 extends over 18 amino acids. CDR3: CASSQDWEGGVGIDTQYF. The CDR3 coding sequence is TGCGCCAGCAGCCAAGATTGGGAAGGGGGGGTCGGGATCGATACGCAGTATTTT.

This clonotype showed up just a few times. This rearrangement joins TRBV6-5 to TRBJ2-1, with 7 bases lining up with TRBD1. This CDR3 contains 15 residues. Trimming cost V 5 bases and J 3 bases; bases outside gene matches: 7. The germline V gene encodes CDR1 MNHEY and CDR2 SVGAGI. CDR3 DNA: TGTGCCAGCAGTCGCGGACAGGTCAACTACAATGAGCAGTTCTTC. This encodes CASSRGQVNYNEQFF.

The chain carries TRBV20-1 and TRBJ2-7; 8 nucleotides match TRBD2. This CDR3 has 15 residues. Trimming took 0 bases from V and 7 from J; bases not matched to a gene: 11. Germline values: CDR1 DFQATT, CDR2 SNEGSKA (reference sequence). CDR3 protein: CSARDSSGGRREQYF. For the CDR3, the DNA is TGCAGTGCTAGAGATTCGAGCGGCGGGAGGCGTGAGCAGTACTTC.

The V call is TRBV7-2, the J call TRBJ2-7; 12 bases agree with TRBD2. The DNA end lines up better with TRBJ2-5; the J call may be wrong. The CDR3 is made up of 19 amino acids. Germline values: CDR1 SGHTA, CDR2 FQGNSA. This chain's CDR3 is CASSLALAGGALGQETQYF. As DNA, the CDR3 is TGTGCCAGCAGCTTAGCGCTAGCGGGAGGGGCGTTGGGGCAAGAGACCCAGTACTTC.

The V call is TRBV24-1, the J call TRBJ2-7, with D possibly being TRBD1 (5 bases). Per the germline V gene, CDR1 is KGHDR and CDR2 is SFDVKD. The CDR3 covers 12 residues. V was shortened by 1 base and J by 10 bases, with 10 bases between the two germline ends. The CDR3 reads CATSDFRGVQYF. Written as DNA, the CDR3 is TGTGCCACCAGTGATTTTAGGGGCGTACAGTACTTC.

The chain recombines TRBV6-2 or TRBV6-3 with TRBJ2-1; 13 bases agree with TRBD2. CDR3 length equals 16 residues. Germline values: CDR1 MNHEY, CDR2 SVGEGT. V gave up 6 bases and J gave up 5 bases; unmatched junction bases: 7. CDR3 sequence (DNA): TGTGCCAGCAGCGTTTGGACTAGCGGGAGCCACAATGAGCAGTTCTTC. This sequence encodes CASSVWTSGSHNEQFF.